The 27 T cell receptor beta chains listed next were all sequenced from one sample in a study of cytomegalovirus exposure and HLA in healthy donors. This PCR relied on a set of 60 Vbeta primers and 13 Jbeta primers. Generated by immunoSEQ multiplex PCR, the TCRdb table keeps only in-frame clones and is missing some. The repertoire consists of 110,000 to 150,000 clones, with just under 80% occurring once and the leading ten covering 2.2%. Material: PBMCs. All receptors come from a man aged 30 to 45 in good health and CMV-seronegative.

The gene calls are TRBV5-4 and TRBJ1-2; D is possibly TRBD1 (6 bases). The germline gives CDR1 SGHNT, CDR2 YYREEE (reference sequence). Deletions cut 5 bases from V and 1 base from J, with 18 bases between. There are 16 residues in the CDR3. CDR3: CASRVAGALINYGYTF. The CDR3 DNA is TGTGCCAGCAGGGTGGCGGGGGCGCTTATTAACTATGGCTACACCTTC. The full variable domain, completed using reference TRBV5-4 and TRBJ1-2, is ETGVTQSPTHLIKTRGQQVTLRCSSQSGHNTVSWYQQALGQGPQFIFQYYREEENGRGNFPPRFSGLQFPNYSSELNVNALELDDSALYLCASRVAGALINYGYTFGSGTRLTVV.

This chain joins TRBV5-1 and TRBJ2-3; possible D gene TRBD1, 6 bases. Trimming stripped 0 bases from V and 6 bases from J, with 8 bases between. The CDR3 consists of 13 residues. CDR1 is SGHRS, CDR2 YFSETQ, per germline. As DNA, the CDR3 is TGCGCCAGCAGCTTGGGCAGGGGTGATACGCAGTATTTT. Translated: CASSLGRGDTQYF. Complete variable domain (other parts from reference TRBV5-1 and TRBJ2-3): KAGVTQTPRYLIKTRGQQVTLSCSPISGHRSVSWYQQTPGQGLQFLFEYFSETQRNKGNFPGRFSGRQFSNSRSEMNVSTLELGDSALYLCASSLGRGDTQYFGPGTRLTVL.

This clone was found a few times. The junction shows a germline mismatch at one end, possibly a read error. This rearrangement joins TRBV4-1 to TRBJ1-6; D is unresolved. This CDR3 region has 15 residues. Germline CDR1 is MGHRA and CDR2 is YSYEKL. The CDR3 DNA follows: TGCGCCAGCAGCCAAGGGAGAGGGTCGCGGGCACCCCTCAACTTT. Amino acid sequence: CASSQGRGSRAPLNF.

V is TRBV18 and J is TRBJ2-5; TRBD1 agrees at 9 bases. Germline lookup yields CDR1 KGHSH and CDR2 LQKENI. Trimming removed 3 bases from V and 5 bases from J; junction bases left unmatched: 7. This CDR3 has 15 amino acids. The CDR3 DNA is TGTGCCAGCTCACCCGGGACAGGGTGCTCGGAGACCCAGTACTTC. This gives the protein CASSPGTGCSETQYF.

This chain uses TRBV5-1 with TRBJ2-2; D is unresolved. The CDR3 covers 15 residues. The germline V gene has CDR1 SGHRS and CDR2 YFSETQ. The V end lost 1 base, the J end lost 1 base, and 8 bases lay between the germline ends. This CDR3 is CASSLLAQNTGELFF. DNA of the CDR3: TGCGCCAGCAGCTTGTTAGCCCAGAACACCGGGGAGCTGTTTTTT.

J is TRBJ1-2 and V is TRBV27; D is unresolved. Trimming removed 5 bases from V and 7 bases from J, with 14 bases in between. The germline V gene has CDR1 MNHEY and CDR2 SMNVEV (reference sequence). The CDR3 covers 13 residues. CDR3 loop: CASSGQARGGYTF. The CDR3 DNA sequence: TGTGCCAGCAGTGGGCAGGCACGGGGTGGCTACACCTTC.

The rearrangement joins TRBV5-4 to TRBJ1-5; D possibly corresponds to TRBD1 (6 bases). V lost 2 bases, J lost 5 bases, and 8 bases lay in between. The CDR3 totals 13 residues. Germline CDR1 reads SGHNT; CDR2 reads YYREEE (reference sequence). CDR3 residues: CASSLNRDQPQHF. The CDR3 bases are TGTGCCAGCAGCTTAAACAGGGATCAGCCCCAGCATTTT.

The V and J genes are TRBV19 and TRBJ1-5; 9 bases map to TRBD1. The CDR3 covers 14 residues. Germline V gives CDR1 LNHDA, CDR2 SQIVND (reference sequence). V dropped 6 bases and J dropped 3; count of bases not matched to a gene: 3. CDR3 sequence: CASSRTGVNQPQHF. The CDR3 bases are TGTGCCAGTAGCCGGACAGGGGTCAATCAGCCCCAGCATTTT.

The chain joins TRBV5-1 to TRBJ2-3, with 8 nucleotides matching TRBD1. Germline assignment: CDR1 SGHRS and CDR2 YFSETQ. CDR3 length: 16 amino acids. V gave up 3 bases and J gave up 4 bases; unmatched junction bases: 10. This CDR3 reads CASSSDGLTGADTQYF. CDR3 DNA: TGCGCCAGCAGCTCAGACGGATTGACAGGGGCAGATACGCAGTATTTT.

The chain carries TRBV7-9 and TRBJ2-2, with TRBD2 identical over 10 bases. Trimming took 11 bases from V and 7 from J; bases not matched to a gene: 13. The CDR3 covers 15 residues. The germline V gene encodes CDR1 SEHNR and CDR2 FQNEAQ (reference sequence). CDR3 residues: CALAAGGPIIGELFF. The CDR3 DNA follows: TGTGCCCTCGCAGCGGGAGGGCCTATCATCGGGGAGCTGTTTTTT.

The chain employs TRBV6-6 and TRBJ2-5; D possibly corresponds to TRBD1 (6 bases). Germline V gene lookup returns CDR1 MNHNY and CDR2 SVGAGI (reference sequence). Trimming stripped 5 bases from V and 5 bases from J, with 21 bases between. The CDR3 runs to 16 residues. CDR3 protein: CASSLPSHRDRETQYF. The CDR3 coding sequence is TGTGCCAGCAGTCTCCCATCGCACAGGGATCGCGAGACCCAGTACTTC.

This chain connects TRBV6-6 to TRBJ1-2; 7 bases line up with TRBD1. V shed 6 bases, J shed 4 bases, and the junction held 8 bases outside the gene matches. The germline V gene has CDR1 MNHNY and CDR2 SVGAGI (reference sequence). This CDR3 contains 14 residues. In DNA form, the CDR3 reads TGTGCCAGCAGACGACAGGGTCTTACCTATGGCTACACCTTC. Encoded protein: CASRRQGLTYGYTF.

The sample holds a few counts of this clone. The chain is built from TRBV19 and TRBJ1-1, with D possibly being TRBD1 (6 bases). V shed 4 bases and J shed 4 bases, with 13 bases lying between them. The CDR3 sequence is 14 residues long. Germline lookup yields CDR1 LNHDA and CDR2 SQIVND (reference sequence). The CDR3 nucleotides read TGTGCCAGTAGTAAAGGGGGATGGAGCACTGAAGCTTTCTTT. Protein product: CASSKGGWSTEAFF.

The chain joins TRBV6-5 to TRBJ2-7, with D perhaps TRBD2 (5 bases). V shed 9 bases and J shed 1 base, with 13 bases lying between them. The CDR3 consists of 13 residues. CDR1 and CDR2 from the germline V gene are MNHEY and SVGAGI. In DNA form, the CDR3 reads TGTGCCAGGACCCTTAGCGTGTCCTACGAGCAGTACTTC. This translates into CARTLSVSYEQYF.

The table lists this clone with a count of one. The chain carries TRBV29-1 and TRBJ1-2; D uncertain. Germline-derived CDR1 and CDR2 are SQVTM and ANQGSEA. V was cut by 3 bases and J by 8 bases, with 13 bases left in between. CDR3 length equals 12 residues. In DNA, the CDR3 is TGCAGCGTTGATAGCACAAAAGGAGGCTACACCTTC. This codes for CSVDSTKGGYTF.

This chain uses TRBV28 with TRBJ2-7; D is possibly TRBD1 (5 bases). CDR1 is MDHEN, CDR2 SYDVKM, per germline. V shed 6 bases and J shed 1 base, with 13 bases lying between them. The CDR3 runs 14 residues. The CDR3 nucleotides read TGTGCCAGCAGCCCTCCTAAGGGGTCCTACGAGCAGTACTTC. This translates into CASSPPKGSYEQYF. Drawing the rest from reference TRBV28 and TRBJ2-7, the complete variable domain is DVKVTQSSRYLVKRTGEKVFLECVQDMDHENMFWYRQDPGLGLRLIYFSYDVKMKEKGDIPEGYSVSREKKERFSLILESASTNQTSMYLCASSPPKGSYEQYFGPGTRLTVT.

The chain carries TRBV7-2 and TRBJ2-1, with 8 bases that match TRBD2. J was trimmed by 6 bases and V by 5 bases; bases with no gene match: 6. Per the germline V gene, CDR1 is SGHTA and CDR2 is FQGNSA. This CDR3 comprises 14 residues. CDR3 region: CASSTPGLVNEQFF. CDR3 coding DNA: TGTGCCAGCAGCACCCCGGGACTAGTCAATGAGCAGTTCTTC.

V gene TRBV28 combines with J gene TRBJ2-7, with D hard to call. Germline V lookup: CDR1 MDHEN, CDR2 SYDVKM. The CDR3 contains 11 residues. V gave up 4 bases and J gave up 3 bases, with 4 bases separating them. The CDR3, as DNA: TGTGCCAGCAGTTCAATCTACGAGCAGTACTTC. Its protein is CASSSIYEQYF. Based on the CDR3 plus reference TRBV28 and TRBJ2-7, the full variable domain is DVKVTQSSRYLVKRTGEKVFLECVQDMDHENMFWYRQDPGLGLRLIYFSYDVKMKEKGDIPEGYSVSREKKERFSLILESASTNQTSMYLCASSSIYEQYFGPGTRLTVT.

V is TRBV30 and J is TRBJ2-7, with TRBD2 matching 7 bases. With 7 bases clipped from V and 3 bases from J, the junction kept 9 bases outside the gene matches. The CDR3 consists of 13 residues. The V gene's germline CDR1 is GTSNPN and CDR2 SVGIG (reference sequence). In DNA, the CDR3 is TGTGCCTCGAGGGCGGGAGTGGGCTACGAGCAGTACTTC. Encoded protein: CASRAGVGYEQYF.

The rearrangement joins TRBV11-3 to TRBJ2-7, with 8 bases aligning to TRBD1. V dropped 5 bases and J dropped 3; count of bases not matched to a gene: 9. Germline-derived CDR1 and CDR2 are SGHNT and YENEEA. The CDR3 sequence is 15 residues long. CDR3 protein: CASSRGTGAFYEQYF. For the CDR3, the DNA is TGTGCCAGCAGCCGTGGGACAGGAGCCTTCTACGAGCAGTACTTC.

The CDR3 spells CASSRGRELELFF. The CDR3 DNA reads as TGTGCCAGCAGCCGGGGTCGGGAGTTAGAACTGTTTTTT. This sequence joins TRBV28 and TRBJ1-4; D remains ambiguous. This CDR3 comprises 13 residues. Germline V gives CDR1 MDHEN, CDR2 SYDVKM. V was clipped by 6 bases and J by 12 bases, with 17 bases between them.

This rearrangement joins TRBV7-9 to TRBJ2-1, with D perhaps matching TRBD2 (5 bases). This CDR3 region has 14 residues. The V end was cut by 3 bases, the J end by 6 bases, with 12 bases between. The V gene's germline CDR1 is SEHNR and CDR2 FQNEAQ (reference sequence). CDR3 nucleotide sequence: TGTGCCAGCAGCTTCGAGGGAGTTCCCAATGAGCAGTTCTTC. Its translation: CASSFEGVPNEQFF.

Of note for this clone: Sequence at one end of the junction differs from germline and may be a read error. The rearrangement joins TRBV6-1 to TRBJ1-2; 7 positions agree with TRBD1. The CDR3 is 14 residues long. CDR1 and CDR2 from the germline V gene are MNHNS and SASEGT. The CDR3 here is CASSVGTDPYGYPF. The CDR3 DNA is TGTGCCAGCAGTGTTGGGACAGATCCCTATGGCTACCCCTTC.

The chain links TRBV29-1 to TRBJ2-1; the D gene is possibly TRBD2 (5 bases). Germline values: CDR1 SQVTM, CDR2 ANQGSEA. Trimming took 1 base from V and 2 from J, leaving 12 bases between them. CDR3 length: 15 amino acids. The CDR3 coding sequence is TGCAGCGTTGAAGGGGCGGGTGCCCCCTACAATGAGCAGTTCTTC. Residues: CSVEGAGAPYNEQFF.

This chain links TRBV13 with TRBJ2-1, with D possibly matching TRBD2 (5 bases). V lost 6 bases and J lost 9, with 15 bases in between. Germline CDR1 PRHDT, CDR2 FYEKMQ (reference sequence). The CDR3 is 13 amino acids. The CDR3: CASSLGLAGEQFF. DNA for the CDR3: TGTGCCAGCAGTCTTGGGCTAGCCGGTGAGCAGTTCTTC.

The chain recombines TRBV28 with TRBJ2-7; 7 bases are a match to TRBD2. This CDR3 region has 14 residues. The trim removed 5 bases at V and 1 base at J, leaving 5 bases unmatched. Germline V CDR1 and CDR2: MDHEN, SYDVKM. CDR3 in amino acids: CASSPGGGSYEQYF. The CDR3, as DNA: TGTGCCAGCAGTCCTGGGGGGGGTTCCTACGAGCAGTACTTC.

The chain is built from TRBV5-1 and TRBJ2-5, with 7 positions matching TRBD1. Germline assignment: CDR1 SGHRS and CDR2 YFSETQ. There are 15 residues in the CDR3. V lost 2 bases and J lost 4; bases outside the gene matches: 8. The CDR3 reads CASSLLGGSVETQYF. The CDR3 coding sequence is TGCGCCAGCAGCTTATTAGGGGGCTCGGTAGAGACCCAGTACTTC.